This paragraph reports one TCR beta chain. What it binds is unknown. Here immunoSEQ multiplex PCR was the method, and the copy in TCRdb shows in-frame clones only, minus some. The table lists about 4,700 clones, about 70% of them singletons. The record originates from a study of CD8 T cell repertoires and HIV-1 epitope variants. Study details: Controls included no peptide, Ebola AY9 epitope, and a CMV, EBV, flu pool. Cultures ran 10 days, with IL-2, IL-7 and IL-15 added on days 3 and 7. Study-wide findings and caveats: Most of the nine antigen-specific clonotypes appeared cross-reactive to autologous or escape variants.

V dropped 1 base and J dropped 7 bases, with 11 bases sitting between them. Looked up from germline, CDR1 is SGHVS and CDR2 is FNYEAQ. The length of the CDR3 is 15 residues. The origin of this receptor is a male donor with HIV. V usage is TRBV7-6 and J usage is TRBJ1-6; tentatively, D is TRBD1 (5 bases). Material for sequencing was cultured CD8+ T cells derived from PBMCs. CDR3 sequence (DNA): TGTGCCAGCAGCTTAGGGGTAGGGACCAATTCACCCCTCCACTTT. Protein product: CASSLGVGTNSPLHF.